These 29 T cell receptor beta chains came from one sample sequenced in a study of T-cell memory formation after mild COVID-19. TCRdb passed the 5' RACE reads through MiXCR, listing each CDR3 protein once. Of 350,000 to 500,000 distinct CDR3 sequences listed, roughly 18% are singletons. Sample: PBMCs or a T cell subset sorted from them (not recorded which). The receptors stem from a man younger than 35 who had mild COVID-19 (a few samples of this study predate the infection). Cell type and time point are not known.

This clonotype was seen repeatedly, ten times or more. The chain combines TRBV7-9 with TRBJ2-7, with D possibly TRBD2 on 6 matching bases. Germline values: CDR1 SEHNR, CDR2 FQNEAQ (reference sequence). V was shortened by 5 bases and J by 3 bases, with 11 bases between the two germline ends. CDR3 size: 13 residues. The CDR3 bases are TGTGCCAGCAGCCCGCGGGACGGCTACGAGCAGTACGTC. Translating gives CASSPRDGYEQYV.

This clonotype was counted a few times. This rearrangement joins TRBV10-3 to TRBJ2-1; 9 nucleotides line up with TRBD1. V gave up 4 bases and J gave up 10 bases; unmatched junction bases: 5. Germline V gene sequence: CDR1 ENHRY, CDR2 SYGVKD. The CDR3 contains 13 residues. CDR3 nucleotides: TGTGCCATCAGTGGTGGGACAGGGAGAGAGCAGTTCTTC. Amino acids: CAISGGTGREQFF.

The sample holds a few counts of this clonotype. CDR3 residues: CASSRGVTEAFF. DNA of the CDR3: TGTGCCAGCAGCCGGGGAGTCACTGAAGCTTTCTTT. The chain couples TRBV7-9 to TRBJ1-1; D remains unclear. Germline CDR1 is SEHNR and CDR2 is FQNEAQ (reference sequence). Trimming removed 5 bases from V and 4 bases from J, with 8 bases in between. The CDR3 consists of 12 residues.

The CDR3: CASSGAGTSGKETQYF. CDR3 bases: TGTGCCAGCAGCGGAGCTGGGACTAGCGGAAAAGAGACCCAGTACTTC. This rearrangement joins TRBV9 to TRBJ2-5; 11 bases fit TRBD2. V lost 3 bases, J lost 3 bases, and 7 bases stayed unmatched. Germline V gene sequence: CDR1 SGDLS, CDR2 YYNGEE. The CDR3 contains 16 residues.

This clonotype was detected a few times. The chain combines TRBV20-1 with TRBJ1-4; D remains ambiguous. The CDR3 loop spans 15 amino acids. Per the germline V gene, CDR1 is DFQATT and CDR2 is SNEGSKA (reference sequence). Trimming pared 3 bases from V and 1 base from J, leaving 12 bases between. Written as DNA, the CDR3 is TGCAGTGCTAGGAACTATCGGCAAACTAATGAAAAACTGTTTTTT. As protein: CSARNYRQTNEKLFF.

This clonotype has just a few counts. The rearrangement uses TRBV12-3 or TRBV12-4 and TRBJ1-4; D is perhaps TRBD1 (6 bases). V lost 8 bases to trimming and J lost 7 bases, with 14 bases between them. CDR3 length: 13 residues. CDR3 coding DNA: TGTGCCAGCGTGGGGGGCGACAGTGAAAAACTGTTTTTT. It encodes CASVGGDSEKLFF.

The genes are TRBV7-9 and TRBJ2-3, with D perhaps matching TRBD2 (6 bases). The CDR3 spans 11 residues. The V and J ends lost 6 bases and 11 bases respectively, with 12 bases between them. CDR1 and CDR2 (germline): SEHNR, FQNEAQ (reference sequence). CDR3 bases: TGTGCCAGCAGACTAGCAGAACAGCAGTATTTT. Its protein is CASRLAEQQYF.

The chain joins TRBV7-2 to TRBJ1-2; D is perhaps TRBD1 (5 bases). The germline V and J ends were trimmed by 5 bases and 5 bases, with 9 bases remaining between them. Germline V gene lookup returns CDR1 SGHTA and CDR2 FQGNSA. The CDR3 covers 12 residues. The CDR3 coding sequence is TGTGCCAGCAGCGGGGAGGGGTATGGCTACACCTTC. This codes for CASSGEGYGYTF.

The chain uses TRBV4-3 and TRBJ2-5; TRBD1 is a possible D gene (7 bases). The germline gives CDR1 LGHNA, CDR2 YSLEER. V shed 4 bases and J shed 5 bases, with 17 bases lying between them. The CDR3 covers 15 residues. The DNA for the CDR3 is TGCGCCAGCAGCCCGATTTTCAGGGGGAGGGAGACCCAGTACTTC. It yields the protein CASSPIFRGRETQYF.

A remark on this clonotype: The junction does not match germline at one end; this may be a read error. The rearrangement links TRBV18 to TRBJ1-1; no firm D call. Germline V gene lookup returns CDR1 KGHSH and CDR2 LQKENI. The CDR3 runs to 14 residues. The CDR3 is CASSPQDLNTGAFF. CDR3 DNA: TGTGCCAGCTCACCCCAGGACTTGAACACTGGAGCTTTCTTT.

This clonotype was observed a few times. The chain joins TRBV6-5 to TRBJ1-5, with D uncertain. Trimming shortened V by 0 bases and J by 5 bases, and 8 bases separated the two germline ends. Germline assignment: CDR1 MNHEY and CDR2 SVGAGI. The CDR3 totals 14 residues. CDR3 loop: CASSYSYRDQPQHF. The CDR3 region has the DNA TGTGCCAGCAGTTACTCGTATCGGGATCAGCCCCAGCATTTT.

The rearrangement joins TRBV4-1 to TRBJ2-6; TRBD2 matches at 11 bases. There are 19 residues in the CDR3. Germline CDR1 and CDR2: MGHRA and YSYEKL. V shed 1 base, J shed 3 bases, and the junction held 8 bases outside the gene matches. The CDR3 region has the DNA TGCGCCAGCAGCCAAGTTGGGCTAGCGGGGGGTAGTGGGGCCAACGTCCTGACTTTC. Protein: CASSQVGLAGGSGANVLTF.

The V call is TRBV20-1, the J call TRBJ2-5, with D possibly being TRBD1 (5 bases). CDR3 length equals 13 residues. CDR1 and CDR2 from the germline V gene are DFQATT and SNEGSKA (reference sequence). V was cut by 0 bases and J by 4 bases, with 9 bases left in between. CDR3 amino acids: CSARDGRGETQYF. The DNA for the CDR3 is TGCAGTGCTAGAGACGGAAGGGGAGAGACCCAGTACTTC.

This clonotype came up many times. The CDR3 DNA follows: TGCAGTGCTAGAGATGCAGGGGTCCAAGAGACCCAGTACTTC. This encodes CSARDAGVQETQYF. This rearrangement joins TRBV20-1 to TRBJ2-5; perhaps TRBD1 as D (6 bases). In germline, CDR1 is DFQATT, CDR2 SNEGSKA (reference sequence). V lost 0 bases, J lost 1 base, and 9 bases lay in between. The CDR3 length is 14 residues.

The CDR3 DNA sequence: TGTGCCAGCAGCGTAGTCGGGACAGGGAGAGAGACCCAGTACTTC. Its protein is CASSVVGTGRETQYF. The J gene is TRBJ2-5, the V gene TRBV9; 9 bases match TRBD1. CDR1 and CDR2 from the germline V gene are SGDLS and YYNGEE. This CDR3 region has 15 residues. V lost 0 bases and J lost 4; bases outside the gene matches: 4. Together with reference TRBV9 and TRBJ2-5, the CDR3 gives the full variable domain: DSGVTQTPKHLITATGQRVTLRCSPRSGDLSVYWYQQSLDQGLQFLIQYYNGEERAKGNILERFSAQQFPDLHSELNLSSLELGDSALYFCASSVVGTGRETQYFGPGTRLLVL.

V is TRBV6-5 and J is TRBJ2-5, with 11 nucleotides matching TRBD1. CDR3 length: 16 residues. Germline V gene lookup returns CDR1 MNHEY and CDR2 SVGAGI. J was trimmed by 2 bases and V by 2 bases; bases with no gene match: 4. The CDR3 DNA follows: TGTGCCAGCAGTTACGGGACAGGGGGGGAGCAAGAGACCCAGTACTTC. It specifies CASSYGTGGEQETQYF.

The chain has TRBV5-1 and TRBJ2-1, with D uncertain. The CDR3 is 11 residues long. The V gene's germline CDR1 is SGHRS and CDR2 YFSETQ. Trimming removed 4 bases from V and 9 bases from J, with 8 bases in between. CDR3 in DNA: TGCGCCAGCAGCAATGTGGTTGAGCAGTTCTTC. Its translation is CASSNVVEQFF.

CDR3 coding DNA: TGTGCCAGCAGCGGGATGGGACAGGGGAGTTCGTATGGCTACACCTTC. Amino acids: CASSGMGQGSSYGYTF. This rearrangement joins TRBV9 to TRBJ1-2; 10 positions match TRBD1. Looked up from germline, CDR1 is SGDLS and CDR2 is YYNGEE. The CDR3 runs to 16 residues. J was trimmed by 5 bases and V by 3 bases; bases with no gene match: 10.

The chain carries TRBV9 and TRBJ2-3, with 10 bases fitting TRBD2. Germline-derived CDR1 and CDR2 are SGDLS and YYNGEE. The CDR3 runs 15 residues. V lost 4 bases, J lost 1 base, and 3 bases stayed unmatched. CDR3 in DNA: TGTGCCAGCAGCATTCTAGCGGGGGGCACAGATACGCAGTATTTT. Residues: CASSILAGGTDTQYF.

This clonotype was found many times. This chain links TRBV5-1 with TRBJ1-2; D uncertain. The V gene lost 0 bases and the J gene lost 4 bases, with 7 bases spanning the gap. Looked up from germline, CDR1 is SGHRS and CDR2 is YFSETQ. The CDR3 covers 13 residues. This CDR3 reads CASSLDSSYGYTF. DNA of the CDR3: TGCGCCAGCAGCTTGGACAGTTCCTATGGCTACACCTTC.

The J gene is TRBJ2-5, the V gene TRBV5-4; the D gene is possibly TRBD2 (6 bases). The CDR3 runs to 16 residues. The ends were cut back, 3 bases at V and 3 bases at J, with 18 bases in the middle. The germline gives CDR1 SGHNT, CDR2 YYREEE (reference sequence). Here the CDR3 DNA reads TGTGCCAGCAGCTGGGACTCCAGTACCCCGGAAGAGACCCAGTACTTC. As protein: CASSWDSSTPEETQYF.

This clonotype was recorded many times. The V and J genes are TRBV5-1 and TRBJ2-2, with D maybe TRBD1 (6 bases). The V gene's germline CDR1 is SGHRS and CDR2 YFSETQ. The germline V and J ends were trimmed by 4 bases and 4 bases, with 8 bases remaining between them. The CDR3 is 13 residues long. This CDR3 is CASSVDSTGELFF. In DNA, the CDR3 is TGCGCCAGCAGCGTGGACAGCACCGGGGAGCTGTTTTTT.

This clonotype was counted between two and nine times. The CDR3 here is CASSHRLYPGELFF. CDR3 DNA: TGTGCCAGCAGCCATCGACTGTACCCCGGGGAGCTGTTTTTT. The chain joins TRBV7-9 to TRBJ2-2; D is ambiguous. The CDR3 consists of 14 residues. Germline values: CDR1 SEHNR, CDR2 FQNEAQ (reference sequence). V dropped 5 bases and J dropped 6 bases, with 13 bases sitting between them.

The CDR3 loop is CASSLGGLVPRSYNEQFF. As DNA, the CDR3 is TGCGCCAGCAGCCTTGGGGGACTAGTGCCACGATCCTACAATGAGCAGTTCTTC. The chain has TRBV4-1 and TRBJ2-1, with TRBD2 matching over 8 bases. The CDR3 spans 18 residues. Germline trimming cut 4 bases from V and 1 base from J; bases unmatched to any gene: 12. From germline, CDR1 is MGHRA and CDR2 YSYEKL.

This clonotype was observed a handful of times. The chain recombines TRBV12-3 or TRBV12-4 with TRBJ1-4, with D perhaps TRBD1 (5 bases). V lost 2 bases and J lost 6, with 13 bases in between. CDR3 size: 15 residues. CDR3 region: CASSLNGGGDEKLFF. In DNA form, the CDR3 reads TGTGCCAGCAGTTTAAACGGGGGAGGAGATGAAAAACTGTTTTTT.

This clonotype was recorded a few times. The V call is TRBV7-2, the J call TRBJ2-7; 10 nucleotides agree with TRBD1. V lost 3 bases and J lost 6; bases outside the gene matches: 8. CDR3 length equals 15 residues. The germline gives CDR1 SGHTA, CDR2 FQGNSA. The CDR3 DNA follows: TGTGCCAGCAGCTTTGCCGTGACAGGGGGCCGCGAGCAGTACTTC. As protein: CASSFAVTGGREQYF.

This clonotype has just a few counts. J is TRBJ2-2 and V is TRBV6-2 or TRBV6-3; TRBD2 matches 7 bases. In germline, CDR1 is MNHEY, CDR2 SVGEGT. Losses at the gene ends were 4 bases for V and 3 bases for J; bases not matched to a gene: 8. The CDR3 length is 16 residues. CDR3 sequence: CASSSWGAGDTGELFF. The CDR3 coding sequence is TGTGCCAGCAGTTCGTGGGGCGCGGGGGACACCGGGGAGCTGTTTTTT.

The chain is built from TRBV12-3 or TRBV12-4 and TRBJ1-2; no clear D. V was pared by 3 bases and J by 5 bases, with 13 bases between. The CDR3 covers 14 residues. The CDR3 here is CASSFREYLYGYTF. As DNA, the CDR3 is TGTGCCAGCAGTTTCCGAGAGTACCTATATGGCTACACCTTC.

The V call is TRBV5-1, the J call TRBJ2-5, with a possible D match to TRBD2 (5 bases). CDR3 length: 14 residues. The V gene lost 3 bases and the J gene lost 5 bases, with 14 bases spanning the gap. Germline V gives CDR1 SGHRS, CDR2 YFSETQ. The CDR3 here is CASSSLAGRETQYF. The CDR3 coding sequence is TGCGCCAGCAGCTCCCTCGCGGGCCGGGAGACCCAGTACTTC.